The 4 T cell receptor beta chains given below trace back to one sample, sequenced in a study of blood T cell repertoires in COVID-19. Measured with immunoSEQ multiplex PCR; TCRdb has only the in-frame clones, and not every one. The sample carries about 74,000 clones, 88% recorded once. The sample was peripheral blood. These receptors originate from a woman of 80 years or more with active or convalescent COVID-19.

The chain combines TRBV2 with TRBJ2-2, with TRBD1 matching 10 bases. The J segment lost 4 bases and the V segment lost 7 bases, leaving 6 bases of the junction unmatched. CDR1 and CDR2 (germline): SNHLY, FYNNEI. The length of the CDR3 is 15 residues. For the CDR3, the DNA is TGTGCCAGCACACTTGGACAGGGGGGCACCGGGGAGCTGTTTTTT. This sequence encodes CASTLGQGGTGELFF.

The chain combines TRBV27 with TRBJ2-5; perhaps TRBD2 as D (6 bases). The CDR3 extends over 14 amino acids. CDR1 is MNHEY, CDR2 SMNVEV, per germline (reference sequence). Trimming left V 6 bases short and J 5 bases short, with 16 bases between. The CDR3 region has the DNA TGTGCCAGCAGAAGGATGGGGGGTTCGGAGACCCAGTACTTC. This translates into CASRRMGGSETQYF.

CDR3 residues: CASSAYRSYEQYF. In DNA form, the CDR3 reads TGTGCCAGCAGTGCGTACAGGTCCTACGAGCAGTACTTC. The V and J genes are TRBV27 and TRBJ2-7; tentatively, D is TRBD1 (5 bases). The V gene lost 5 bases and the J gene lost 1 base, with 9 bases spanning the gap. This CDR3 is built from 13 residues. CDR1 and CDR2 from the germline V gene are MNHEY and SMNVEV (reference sequence).

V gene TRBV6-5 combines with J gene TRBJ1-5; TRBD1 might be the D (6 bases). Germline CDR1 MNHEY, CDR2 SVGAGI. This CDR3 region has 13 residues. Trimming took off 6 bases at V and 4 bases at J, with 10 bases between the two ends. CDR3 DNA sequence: TGTGCCAGCAGCATAGGACAGAATCAGCCCCAGCATTTT. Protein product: CASSIGQNQPQHF.